This passage covers 20 T cell receptor beta chains from one sample sequenced in a study of blood T cell repertoires in COVID-19. Repertoires were generated with immunoSEQ multiplex PCR, while TCRdb's copy carries only in-frame clones and drops some. This sample has 55,000 to 65,000 clones, with about 85% found just once. The sample comprised peripheral blood. The receptors originated from a human donor with acute or convalescent COVID-19. The donor label of this sample is uncertain.

The chain combines TRBV5-1 with TRBJ1-5, with 11 positions matching TRBD1. The V gene end was trimmed by 4 bases and the J gene end by 3 bases; junction bases not matched to a gene: 3. The CDR3 has 15 residues. Germline CDR1 reads SGHRS; CDR2 reads YFSETQ. The chain's CDR3 is CASSPGQGANQPQHF. DNA for the CDR3: TGCGCCAGCAGCCCTGGACAGGGGGCCAATCAGCCCCAGCATTTT. The whole variable domain, filled in from reference TRBV5-1 and TRBJ1-5, reads KAGVTQTPRYLIKTRGQQVTLSCSPISGHRSVSWYQQTPGQGLQFLFEYFSETQRNKGNFPGRFSGRQFSNSRSEMNVSTLELGDSALYLCASSPGQGANQPQHFGDGTRLSIL.

This chain joins TRBV15 and TRBJ1-4, with a possible D match to TRBD1 (6 bases). CDR3 size: 17 residues. The germline V gene encodes CDR1 LNHNV and CDR2 YYDKDF (reference sequence). V lost 1 base to trimming and J lost 4 bases, with 16 bases between them. In DNA, the CDR3 is TGTGCCACCAGCAGAGTCCCGGCAGACAGGTTTAATGAAAAACTGTTTTTT. Translation: CATSRVPADRFNEKLFF.

The gene calls are TRBV28 and TRBJ1-2; D may be TRBD1 (6 bases). Trimming pared 5 bases from V and 2 bases from J, leaving 9 bases between. The CDR3 runs 13 residues. From germline, CDR1 is MDHEN and CDR2 SYDVKM. Here the CDR3 reads CASSEDRNYGYTF. CDR3 in DNA: TGTGCCAGCAGTGAAGACAGGAACTATGGCTACACCTTC.

The chain combines TRBV9 with TRBJ2-5; possibly TRBD2 for D (5 bases). CDR1 is SGDLS and CDR2 is YYNGEE in the germline V gene. CDR3 size: 15 residues. V lost 4 bases, J lost 5 bases, and 18 bases lay in between. The CDR3 DNA reads TGTGCCAGCAGCCCTTCTTTGGGAGCGGAGGAGACCCAGTACTTC. Its translation is CASSPSLGAEETQYF.

The gene calls are TRBV5-1 and TRBJ2-3; TRBD2 aligns across 7 bases. The CDR3 covers 16 residues. With 3 bases clipped from V and 0 bases from J, the junction kept 7 bases outside the gene matches. Looked up from germline, CDR1 is SGHRS and CDR2 is YFSETQ. The CDR3 spells CASSSRASGSTDTQYF. The CDR3 DNA follows: TGCGCCAGCAGCTCCAGGGCTAGCGGTAGCACAGATACGCAGTATTTT.

The rearrangement links TRBV11-2 to TRBJ1-2; D is perhaps TRBD1 (6 bases). The CDR3 contains 17 residues. Germline lookup yields CDR1 SGHAT and CDR2 FQNNGV. With 5 bases removed from V and 2 bases from J, the gap between germline ends came to 21 bases. The CDR3 protein is CASSRSLTGGLNYGYTF. DNA of the CDR3: TGTGCCAGCAGCCGATCCCTGACAGGAGGATTGAACTATGGCTACACCTTC.

The V call is TRBV6-6, the J call TRBJ1-5, with D unclear. Trimming pared 4 bases from V and 5 bases from J, leaving 6 bases between. CDR1 and CDR2 from the germline V gene are MNHNY and SVGAGI (reference sequence). The CDR3 totals 12 residues. The CDR3 DNA follows: TGTGCCAGCAGTTTCAATGATCAGCCCCAGCATTTT. Translation gives CASSFNDQPQHF.

As concerns this clone: The same CDR3 also results from other DNA sequences found in this sample. The genes are TRBV2 and TRBJ2-1; unclear D gene. Germline V gene lookup returns CDR1 SNHLY and CDR2 FYNNEI. CDR3 length equals 11 residues. V was trimmed by 6 bases and J by 3 bases, leaving 3 bases between them. The CDR3 protein is CASSLYNEQFF. The CDR3 nucleotides are TGTGCCAGCAGCCTCTACAATGAGCAGTTCTTC.

In its sample, this clone was seen once. The CDR3, as DNA: TGCGCCAGCAGCTTGACAGCTAAAAACCTTGCCTACAATGAGCAGTTCTTC. Translation gives CASSLTAKNLAYNEQFF. The chain is built from TRBV5-1 and TRBJ2-1; no firm D call. The CDR3 length is 17 residues. The V end was cut by 1 base, the J end by 2 bases, with 16 bases between. The germline CDR1 and CDR2 sequences are SGHRS and YFSETQ.

The J gene is TRBJ2-7, the V gene TRBV6-5, with a possible D match to TRBD1 (5 bases). The CDR3 extends over 11 amino acids. Germline lookup yields CDR1 MNHEY and CDR2 SVGAGI. Trimming took off 10 bases at V and 4 bases at J, with 11 bases between the two ends. CDR3 DNA: TGTGCCACCCTGGACAATTACGAGCAGTACGTC. Amino acids: CATLDNYEQYV.

This chain links TRBV21-1 with TRBJ1-3; TRBD1 was called by the table and not checked on the DNA. TRBV21-1 is a known pseudogene. This CDR3 region has 18 residues. CDR3: CASNIPPRDTYSGNTIYF. CDR3 bases: TGTGCCAGCAACATCCCTCCCCGGGACACCTACTCTGGAAACACCATATATTTT.

V and J are TRBV19 and TRBJ1-5; tentatively, D is TRBD1 (6 bases). V shed 3 bases and J shed 7 bases, with 10 bases lying between them. Germline V lookup: CDR1 LNHDA, CDR2 SQIVND (reference sequence). The CDR3 loop spans 13 amino acids. The CDR3 region is CASSIGGRQPQHF. DNA for the CDR3: TGTGCCAGTAGTATCGGGGGGCGGCAGCCCCAGCATTTT.

The rearrangement uses TRBV3-1 (or the pseudogene TRBV3-2) and TRBJ2-5; possibly TRBD1 for D (6 bases). The germline V gene has CDR1 LGHDT and CDR2 YNNKEL (reference sequence). This CDR3 comprises 13 residues. V lost 0 bases and J 14 bases, leaving 16 bases between the germline ends. CDR3: CASSQEGASLSYF. The CDR3 DNA reads TGTGCCAGCAGCCAAGAGGGGGCCAGCCTTTCCTACTTC.

This clone ranks as medium-sized. V gene TRBV13 combines with J gene TRBJ2-2; maybe TRBD2 (5 bases). Between the trimmed V and J ends, which lost 3 bases and 3 bases, there was a span of 11 bases. This CDR3 is 15 amino acids long. Germline V gene data show CDR1 as PRHDT and CDR2 as FYEKMQ (reference sequence). Here the CDR3 DNA reads TGTGCCAGCAGCTTTGCGGCTAGCTACACCGGGGAGCTGTTTTTT. Protein product: CASSFAASYTGELFF.

The chain is built from TRBV14 and TRBJ1-4; D perhaps matches TRBD1 (6 bases). The V gene's germline CDR1 is SGHDN and CDR2 FVKESK. There are 15 residues in the CDR3. V lost 2 bases and J lost 8, with 15 bases in between. The DNA for the CDR3 is TGTGCCAGCAGCCAATCCCGAGGGGGGGGAGAAAAACTGTTTTTT. This codes for CASSQSRGGGEKLFF.

To note about this clone: The sample holds other DNA sequences that translate to the same CDR3. This chain joins TRBV5-1 and TRBJ1-1, with 7 bases fitting TRBD1. The CDR3 is made up of 14 amino acids. CDR1 and CDR2 (germline): SGHRS, YFSETQ. Trimming took 2 bases from V and 1 from J; bases not matched to a gene: 2. CDR3 amino acids: CASSFTGENTEAFF. CDR3 nucleotide sequence: TGCGCCAGCAGCTTCACAGGGGAGAACACTGAAGCTTTCTTT.

The chain links TRBV11-2 to TRBJ1-6; the D gene is possibly TRBD1 (6 bases). Germline V gene data show CDR1 as SGHAT and CDR2 as FQNNGV. This CDR3 spans 15 amino acids. V shed 5 bases and J shed 8 bases, with 16 bases lying between them. The CDR3 loop reads CASSPGGGLDSPLHF. CDR3 sequence (DNA): TGTGCCAGCAGCCCCGGCGGGGGGCTGGATTCACCCCTCCACTTT. The variable domain in full, with the rest retrieved from reference TRBV11-2 and TRBJ1-6, is EAGVAQSPRYKIIEKRQSVAFWCNPISGHATLYWYQQILGQGPKLLIQFQNNGVVDDSQLPKDRFSAERLKGVDSTLKIQPAKLEDSAVYLCASSPGGGLDSPLHFGNGTRLTVT.

The gene calls are TRBV9 and TRBJ1-1; 10 bases align to TRBD1. Unmatched junction bases numbered 6, after V lost 2 bases and J lost 5 bases. Germline assignment: CDR1 SGDLS and CDR2 YYNGEE. The CDR3 has 15 residues. DNA of the CDR3: TGTGCCAGCAGCGTGACAGGGGGCATGGGGACTGAAGCTTTCTTT. It translates to CASSVTGGMGTEAFF. Using reference TRBV9 and TRBJ1-1 for the parts outside the CDR3, the full variable domain is DSGVTQTPKHLITATGQRVTLRCSPRSGDLSVYWYQQSLDQGLQFLIQYYNGEERAKGNILERFSAQQFPDLHSELNLSSLELGDSALYFCASSVTGGMGTEAFFGQGTRLTVV.

The chain couples TRBV5-1 to TRBJ2-3, with 11 bases fitting TRBD2. From germline, CDR1 is SGHRS and CDR2 YFSETQ. CDR3 size: 16 residues. Losses at the gene ends were 4 bases for V and 7 bases for J; bases not matched to a gene: 11. CDR3 nucleotides: TGCGCCAGCAGCACCATGGGTAGCGGGGGGGCATATACGCAGTATTTT. Protein product: CASSTMGSGGAYTQYF.

The rearrangement joins TRBV14 to TRBJ1-2; 8 bases agree with TRBD1. Germline assignment: CDR1 SGHDN and CDR2 FVKESK. V lost 3 bases to trimming and J lost 5 bases; unmatched junction nucleotides: 8. The CDR3 loop spans 15 amino acids. CDR3 sequence: CASSHSKDRAYGYTF. In DNA form, the CDR3 reads TGTGCCAGCAGCCATTCTAAGGACAGGGCTTATGGCTACACCTTC.